Here is one TCR beta chain with its context. The antigen is unknown. The germline V and J ends were trimmed by 6 bases and 4 bases, with 12 bases remaining between them. This CDR3 spans 13 amino acids. The germline V gene encodes CDR1 MNHNS and CDR2 SASEGT. The data originate from a study of blood T cells in healthy people across ages. Across the whole study: With template switching, about one barcoded beta molecule was captured per two T cells. Study findings and constraints: The fall in TCR beta diversity per million T cells was roughly linear with age.

The authors ran a second PCR of roughly 7 to 11 cycles using a sample-barcoded 5' primer and a J-beta primer mix. A template-switch adaptor containing 12 random nucleotides labeled each cDNA molecule. A single record per CDR3 protein comes from TCRdb applying MiXCR to the 5' RACE reads. The sample includes 1.5 million to 2 million distinct CDR3 sequences, about 28% of them seen just once. Input material: blood. The rearrangement joins TRBV6-1 to TRBJ1-2; D is possibly TRBD1 (5 bases). This clonotype was sampled from a woman in her 30s in good health. CDR3 protein: CASSVTDSYGYTF. CDR3 in DNA: TGTGCCAGCAGCGTAACCGACAGCTATGGCTACACCTTC.